Listed below are T cell receptor beta chains from one sample, sequenced in a study of tumor-infiltrating lymphocytes in localized non-small cell lung cancer. Profiling relied on immunoSEQ multiplex PCR, and the TCRdb table lists in-frame clones only, not all of them. The data contain some 30,000 clones, approximately 83% of them singletons. Sample: lung tumor tissue. The receptors originated from a human donor with non-small cell lung cancer. Both conserved end residues are part of each CDR3. A D gene is named only where the DNA matches it firmly. The size of a clone is reported for some rows only, either as once, few or many, or as a class for expanded clones.

v_gene: TRBV5-1
abundance: .
d_gene: TRBD1
j_gene: TRBJ2-3
CDR3nt: TGCGCCAGCAACCCGGGACAGGGGATGAGCACAGATACGCAGTATTTT
CDR3aa: CASNPGQGMSTDTQYF

v_gene: TRBV6-5
abundance: few
d_gene: .
j_gene: TRBJ1-6
CDR3nt: TGTGCCAGCAGTACACAGGGATCTTGGAATTCACCCCTCCACTTT
CDR3aa: CASSTQGSWNSPLHF

v_gene: TRBV30
abundance: medium-sized
d_gene: .
j_gene: TRBJ2-2
CDR3nt: TGTGCCTGGAGTGTGATTGGCACCGGGGAGCTGTTTTTT
CDR3aa: CAWSVIGTGELFF

v_gene: TRBV10-3
abundance: .
d_gene: .
j_gene: TRBJ1-1
CDR3nt: TGTGCCATCAGTAAGGGCGATGAAGCTTTCTTT
CDR3aa: CAISKGDEAFF

v_gene: TRBV20-1
abundance: once
d_gene: .
j_gene: TRBJ1-1
CDR3nt: TGCAGTGCTGAAGGAGGGGTAGCTTTCTTT
CDR3aa: CSAEGGVAFF

v_gene: TRBV6-1
abundance: .
d_gene: TRBD1
j_gene: TRBJ1-1
CDR3nt: TGTGCCAGCAGTGCCCGGGACAGCAGGAACACTGAAGCTTTCTTT
CDR3aa: CASSARDSRNTEAFF

v_gene: TRBV4-3
abundance: .
d_gene: TRBD1
j_gene: TRBJ1-5
CDR3nt: TGCGCCAGCAGCCAAGATAACAGGGGGCCTAATCAGCCCCAGCATTTT
CDR3aa: CASSQDNRGPNQPQHF

v_gene: TRBV6-6
abundance: .
d_gene: .
j_gene: TRBJ1-5
CDR3nt: TGTGCCAGCGAGGGTAGCAATCAGCCCCAGCATTTT
CDR3aa: CASEGSNQPQHF

v_gene: TRBV7-9
abundance: .
d_gene: .
j_gene: TRBJ1-1
CDR3nt: TGTGCCAGCCAAGACAGGTCGGGAGAAGCTTTCTTT
CDR3aa: CASQDRSGEAFF

v_gene: TRBV5-1
abundance: .
d_gene: .
j_gene: TRBJ1-1
CDR3nt: TGCGCCAGCAGCAAGGACAGTGAAGCTTTCTTT
CDR3aa: CASSKDSEAFF

v_gene: TRBV4-2
abundance: .
d_gene: TRBD1
j_gene: TRBJ2-7
CDR3nt: TGTGCCAGCAGCCAAGATTGGCAGGGGGCCTACGAGCAGTACTTC
CDR3aa: CASSQDWQGAYEQYF

v_gene: TRBV18
abundance: once
d_gene: .
j_gene: TRBJ1-4
CDR3nt: TGTGCCAGCTCAACGTCGGACGGTTTTAATGAAAAACTGTTTTTT
CDR3aa: CASSTSDGFNEKLFF

v_gene: TRBV7-2
abundance: .
d_gene: TRBD1
j_gene: TRBJ2-2
CDR3nt: TGTGCCAGCAGCTCCGGGACAGGGAAGGGCGGGGAGCTGTTTTTT
CDR3aa: CASSSGTGKGGELFF

v_gene: TRBV6-5
abundance: few
d_gene: .
j_gene: TRBJ1-2
CDR3nt: TGTGCCAGCAGTGCCGTAGGGGATGGCTACACCTTC
CDR3aa: CASSAVGDGYTF

v_gene: TRBV6-6
abundance: .
d_gene: .
j_gene: TRBJ1-4
CDR3nt: TGTGCCAGCAGTTACATAAAGGGGGGTCCCGGTGAAAAACTGTTTTTT
CDR3aa: CASSYIKGGPGEKLFF

v_gene: TRBV5-8
abundance: .
d_gene: TRBD1
j_gene: TRBJ2-2
CDR3nt: TGTGCCAGCTGGCGGACAGGGGGCACCGGGGAGCTGTTTTTT
CDR3aa: CASWRTGGTGELFF

v_gene: TRBV11-2
abundance: .
d_gene: .
j_gene: TRBJ1-2
CDR3nt: TGTGCCAGCAGCTTAGGGCAGGGGTATGGCTACACCTTC
CDR3aa: CASSLGQGYGYTF

v_gene: TRBV30
abundance: .
d_gene: .
j_gene: TRBJ1-5
CDR3nt: TGTGCCTGGAGTGTAGCACCCGGGTGGGATCAGCCCCAGCATTTT
CDR3aa: CAWSVAPGWDQPQHF

v_gene: TRBV18
abundance: .
d_gene: .
j_gene: TRBJ2-7
CDR3nt: TGTGCCAGCTCTTCGGCCCTTCAGGGTTCCTACGAGCAGTACTTC
CDR3aa: CASSSALQGSYEQYF

v_gene: TRBV5-5
abundance: .
d_gene: TRBD1
j_gene: TRBJ2-3
CDR3nt: TGTGCCAGCAGCCCCCGGGACAGGGGGACAGATACGCAGTATTTT
CDR3aa: CASSPRDRGTDTQYF

v_gene: TRBV4-1
abundance: .
d_gene: .
j_gene: TRBJ1-5
CDR3nt: TGCGCCAGCAGCCAAGAAAGCCCGCAGGGAAATAGCAATCAGCCCCAGCATTTT
CDR3aa: CASSQESPQGNSNQPQHF

v_gene: TRBV4-2
abundance: .
d_gene: .
j_gene: TRBJ2-3
CDR3nt: TGTGCCAGCAGCCCAATTGGAAAAGATACGCAGTATTTT
CDR3aa: CASSPIGKDTQYF

v_gene: TRBV25-1
abundance: few
d_gene: TRBD2
j_gene: TRBJ2-1
CDR3nt: TGTGCCAGCAGGGATGCGGGGGTGAATGAGCAGTTCTTC
CDR3aa: CASRDAGVNEQFF

v_gene: TRBV6-5
abundance: .
d_gene: TRBD1
j_gene: TRBJ1-4
CDR3nt: TGTGCCAGCAGTTACCGTACAGGGGCTAATGAAAAACTGTTTTTT
CDR3aa: CASSYRTGANEKLFF

v_gene: TRBV30
abundance: few
d_gene: TRBD1
j_gene: TRBJ1-1
CDR3nt: TGTGCCTGGGGGACAGGGGTGAACACTGAAGCTTTCTTT
CDR3aa: CAWGTGVNTEAFF

v_gene: TRBV7-7
abundance: .
d_gene: .
j_gene: TRBJ2-2
CDR3nt: TGTGCTAGCAGCTCCTCACCTAGCCCGAACACCGGGGAGCTGTTTTTT
CDR3aa: CASSSSPSPNTGELFF

v_gene: TRBV9
abundance: .
d_gene: .
j_gene: TRBJ2-1
CDR3nt: TGTGCCAGCAGCGTATCTTTCTCCTACAATGAGCAGTTCTTC
CDR3aa: CASSVSFSYNEQFF

v_gene: TRBV5-6
abundance: few
d_gene: TRBD1
j_gene: TRBJ1-5
CDR3nt: TGTGCCAGCAGCTCGGGACAGGTTTGGGGCCAGCCCCAGCATTTT
CDR3aa: CASSSGQVWGQPQHF

v_gene: TRBV4-3
abundance: .
d_gene: TRBD2
j_gene: TRBJ2-3
CDR3nt: TGCGCCAGCAGCCAAGATATCTCTAGCGGGGGACGCACAGATACGCAGTATTTT
CDR3aa: CASSQDISSGGRTDTQYF

v_gene: TRBV29-1
abundance: few
d_gene: .
j_gene: TRBJ2-1
CDR3nt: TGCAGCAGTCTTTTGGGGCCCCAGGTCTACAATGAGCAGTTCTTC
CDR3aa: CSSLLGPQVYNEQFF

v_gene: TRBV7-8
abundance: .
d_gene: TRBD1
j_gene: TRBJ1-6
CDR3nt: TGTGCCAGCAGCCTAGGACAGGGAGGATCACCCCTCCACTTT
CDR3aa: CASSLGQGGSPLHF

v_gene: TRBV5-4
abundance: .
d_gene: TRBD1
j_gene: TRBJ2-1
CDR3nt: TGTGCCAGCAATGAACAGGGGGATTACAATGAGCAGTTCTTC
CDR3aa: CASNEQGDYNEQFF

v_gene: TRBV27
abundance: .
d_gene: TRBD1
j_gene: TRBJ2-2
CDR3nt: TGTGCCAGCAGTTTAGTTGCCGGGACAGAGGTTCCCGGGGAGCTGTTTTTT
CDR3aa: CASSLVAGTEVPGELFF

v_gene: TRBV19
abundance: .
d_gene: TRBD1
j_gene: TRBJ2-7
CDR3nt: TGTGCCAGTAGTATAGGACAGGGCTCCTACGAGCAGTACTTC
CDR3aa: CASSIGQGSYEQYF

v_gene: TRBV4-3
abundance: .
d_gene: .
j_gene: TRBJ2-1
CDR3nt: TGCGCCAGCAGCCAAGATCGGCCTATTGATGAGCAGTTCTTC
CDR3aa: CASSQDRPIDEQFF

v_gene: TRBV4-2
abundance: .
d_gene: .
j_gene: TRBJ2-2
CDR3nt: TGTGCCAGCAGCCAAGCTCAGGGGTTCACCGGGGAGCTGTTTTTT
CDR3aa: CASSQAQGFTGELFF

v_gene: TRBV6-6
abundance: .
d_gene: .
j_gene: TRBJ1-6
CDR3nt: TGTGCCAGCAGTCATACAGGGAGACATTCACCCCTCCACTTT
CDR3aa: CASSHTGRHSPLHF

v_gene: TRBV5-1
abundance: .
d_gene: TRBD1
j_gene: TRBJ1-4
CDR3nt: TGCGCCAGCAGCACCGGGACAGGGATTGAAAAACTGTTTTTT
CDR3aa: CASSTGTGIEKLFF

v_gene: TRBV30
abundance: .
d_gene: .
j_gene: TRBJ1-3
CDR3nt: TGTGCCTGGAGTGTTACAGGGAGTGGAAACACCATATATTTT
CDR3aa: CAWSVTGSGNTIYF

v_gene: TRBV7-2
abundance: once
d_gene: .
j_gene: TRBJ2-2
CDR3nt: TGTGCCAGCAGCTTAGTAGGGCTAACCGGGGAGCTGTTTTTT
CDR3aa: CASSLVGLTGELFF

v_gene: TRBV6-1
abundance: .
d_gene: .
j_gene: TRBJ1-5
CDR3nt: TGTGCCAGCAGTGAAAGGGTTAGCAATCAGCCCCAGCATTTT
CDR3aa: CASSERVSNQPQHF

v_gene: TRBV2
abundance: .
d_gene: TRBD1
j_gene: TRBJ1-2
CDR3nt: TGTGCCAGCAGTGTGGAGGGGGCAAAACAGGGTTATGGCTACACCTTC
CDR3aa: CASSVEGAKQGYGYTF

v_gene: TRBV14
abundance: .
d_gene: .
j_gene: TRBJ2-5
CDR3nt: TGTGCCAGCAGCCAAGGGACGCGAGAGACCCAGTACTTC
CDR3aa: CASSQGTRETQYF

v_gene: TRBV28
abundance: .
d_gene: .
j_gene: TRBJ2-6
CDR3nt: TGTGCCAGCAGCCGGACTGTTGGGGCCAACGTCCTGACTTTC
CDR3aa: CASSRTVGANVLTF

v_gene: TRBV6-6
abundance: .
d_gene: .
j_gene: TRBJ1-1
CDR3nt: TGTGCCAGCAGTTCAGGGTACACTGAAGCTTTCTTT
CDR3aa: CASSSGYTEAFF

v_gene: TRBV7-2
abundance: .
d_gene: .
j_gene: TRBJ2-5
CDR3nt: TGTGCCAGCGGCAGGTTTGAGAGATCAGAGACCCAGTACTTC
CDR3aa: CASGRFERSETQYF

v_gene: TRBV29-1
abundance: .
d_gene: .
j_gene: TRBJ2-7
CDR3nt: TGCAGCGCCGCGAGAGGCTACGAGCAGTACTTC
CDR3aa: CSAARGYEQYF

v_gene: TRBV27
abundance: .
d_gene: .
j_gene: TRBJ2-7
CDR3nt: TGTGCCAGCAGTTTATCCCCAGTTTACGAGCAGTACTTC
CDR3aa: CASSLSPVYEQYF

v_gene: TRBV6-6
abundance: .
d_gene: .
j_gene: TRBJ2-5
CDR3nt: TGTGCCAGCAGTGCCCAGGAGACCCAGTACTTC
CDR3aa: CASSAQETQYF

v_gene: TRBV5-1
abundance: .
d_gene: .
j_gene: TRBJ2-5
CDR3nt: TGCGCCAGCAGCTTGGGGGCCCCGTACCAAGAGACCCAGTACTTC
CDR3aa: CASSLGAPYQETQYF

v_gene: TRBV30
abundance: .
d_gene: .
j_gene: TRBJ1-5
CDR3nt: TGTGCCTGGAGAGGTCCAGGGCAGCTCCAGCATTTT
CDR3aa: CAWRGPGQLQHF

v_gene: TRBV9
abundance: once
d_gene: .
j_gene: TRBJ2-3
CDR3nt: TGTGCCAGCAGCGTAGTGTGGGATAGCACAGATACGCAGTATTTT
CDR3aa: CASSVVWDSTDTQYF